This T cell receptor beta chain was observed in a study of beta chain features in type 1 diabetes. Overall study results and limits: A moderate, significant TCRB CDR3 shortening appeared in type 1 diabetes across four CD4+ subsets. In patients and controls equally, PCR might favor templates that are shorter. VDJ junctions from patients with type 1 diabetes contained fewer insertions and more deletions. Whether TCRB rearrangement is influenced by HLA type went unresolved here.

A few counts support this clone. Its cognate antigen is unknown. Expressed TCRB transcripts got sequenced, as all isolated RNA was reverse transcribed. The average read count of naive, central memory and regulatory T cell samples was some 3.8 million. Generated by immunoSEQ multiplex PCR, the TCRdb table keeps only in-frame clones and is missing some. The sample lists around 710,000 clones; 9.5% to 15% were seen once. The V end was cut by 4 bases, the J end by 1 base, with 11 bases between. CDR1 and CDR2 (germline): SGHRS, YFSETQ. This CDR3 has 14 amino acids. The chain employs TRBV5-1 and TRBJ2-5; D possibly matches TRBD1 or TRBD2 (7 bases each). The origin of this receptor is a man aged 30-40 years with type 1 diabetes. Sequenced material: naive CD4+ T cells from blood. The CDR3: CASSRGDSQETQYF. DNA of the CDR3: TGCGCCAGCAGCCGGGGGGACAGCCAAGAGACCCAGTACTTC.